The T cell receptor beta chain under discussion was sequenced for a study of radiation and T cells in renal cell carcinoma. Whole-study findings and limits: Compared with controls, irradiated tumors had more, larger dominant CDR3 motifs.

Trimming at V came to 1 base and at J to 5 bases, leaving 9 bases not matched to a gene. Germline V gene data show CDR1 as LNHNV and CDR2 as YYDKDF (reference sequence). There are 17 residues in the CDR3. Data came from immunoSEQ multiplex PCR; TCRdb stores just in-frame clones and leaves some out. There are over 9,500 clones in the sample; over 60% occur only once, and roughly 19% lies in the top ten. About this clone: Its antigen is unidentified.

Treatment given: treatment-naive control, cytoreductive nephrectomy. Controls were unirradiated tumors from treatment-naive cytoreductive nephrectomy patients. This renal cell carcinoma was of the clear cell type. The sequencing used tumor tissue, collected from a patient whose treatment was nephrectomy without radiotherapy. This receptor was taken from a woman of 80 years or more with renal cell carcinoma. This chain uses TRBV15 with TRBJ2-1; 9 nucleotides agree with TRBD1. The CDR3, as DNA: TGTGCCACCAGCAGAGGACATGGGGACAGGGTACACAATGAGCAGTTCTTC. It translates to CATSRGHGDRVHNEQFF.